Shown below are 12 T cell receptor beta chains from a single sample sequenced in a study of T cell responses to AZD1222 COVID-19 vaccine. Only in-frame clones appear in the TCRdb table, and some are missing; sequencing was by immunoSEQ multiplex PCR. The sample lists roughly 100,000 clones; roughly 90% were seen once. The starting material was peripheral blood, obtained on day 0 of AZD1222 vaccination. All receptors come from an adult in good health.

This sequence joins TRBV2 and TRBJ1-5; TRBD1 is a possible D gene (6 bases). V was pared by 1 base and J by 2 bases, with 12 bases between. This CDR3 has 16 residues. Germline CDR1 is SNHLY and CDR2 is FYNNEI. The CDR3 loop reads CASSEGRGSGNQPQHF. In DNA, the CDR3 is TGTGCCAGCAGTGAAGGCAGGGGTAGTGGCAATCAGCCCCAGCATTTT.

V and J are TRBV3-1 (or the pseudogene TRBV3-2) and TRBJ2-2; D might be TRBD2 (5 bases). The length of the CDR3 is 14 residues. V lost 8 bases and J 5 bases, leaving 15 bases between the germline ends. Per germline, CDR1 LGHDT and CDR2 YNNKEL (reference sequence). For the CDR3, the DNA is TGTGCCAGCTCCCAAGGACTCCAGACCGGGGAGCTGTTTTTT. Encoded protein: CASSQGLQTGELFF.

The chain uses TRBV5-1 and TRBJ1-2; tentatively, D is TRBD1 (6 bases). CDR3 length: 12 residues. The germline V and J ends were trimmed by 0 bases and 8 bases, with 8 bases remaining between them. Germline V CDR1 and CDR2: SGHRS, YFSETQ. The CDR3 region has the DNA TGCGCCAGCAGCTTGGGTACAGGGGGCTACACCTTC. It yields the protein CASSLGTGGYTF.

The rearrangement links TRBV15 to TRBJ1-2; 10 bases line up with TRBD1. CDR3 size: 14 residues. Unmatched junction bases numbered 7, after V lost 5 bases and J lost 7 bases. Germline-derived CDR1 and CDR2 are LNHNV and YYDKDF (reference sequence). The CDR3 sequence is CATSRDRGVGGYTF. In nucleotides, the CDR3 is TGTGCCACCAGCCGGGACAGGGGAGTGGGTGGCTACACCTTC.

V usage is TRBV14 and J usage is TRBJ1-1; 7 nucleotides agree with TRBD1. Germline lookup yields CDR1 SGHDN and CDR2 FVKESK. V gave up 5 bases and J gave up 3 bases; unmatched junction bases: 12. This CDR3 spans 16 amino acids. As DNA, the CDR3 is TGTGCCAGCAGCGAATCCGTAACAGGGGATGACACTGAAGCTTTCTTT. Translating it yields CASSESVTGDDTEAFF. The full variable domain, its missing parts supplied by reference TRBV14 and TRBJ1-1, is EAGVTQFPSHSVIEKGQTVTLRCDPISGHDNLYWYRRVMGKEIKFLLHFVKESKQDESGMPNNRFLAERTGGTYSTLKVQPAELEDSGVYFCASSESVTGDDTEAFFGQGTRLTVV.

This sequence joins TRBV10-2 and TRBJ2-7; 8 nucleotides match TRBD2. V lost 0 bases, J lost 3 bases, and 25 bases stayed unmatched. Germline assignment: CDR1 WSHSY and CDR2 SAAADI. The CDR3 runs 22 residues. CDR3 DNA: TGCGCCAGCAGTGAGTCATTTGGGATCCCGAGGCGGGGGGAAATCCATGTCTACGAGCAGTACTTC. Protein: CASSESFGIPRRGEIHVYEQYF.

This sequence joins TRBV2 and TRBJ1-3, with a tentative D call TRBD1 (5 bases). From germline, CDR1 is SNHLY and CDR2 FYNNEI. The CDR3 loop spans 13 amino acids. The V end lost 6 bases, the J end lost 1 base, and 7 bases lay between the germline ends. CDR3 bases: TGTGCCAGCAGGACAGAGTCTGGAAACACCATATATTTT. Protein sequence: CASRTESGNTIYF.

This chain uses TRBV10-1 with TRBJ2-1, with 16 positions matching TRBD2. In germline, CDR1 is WNHNN, CDR2 SYGVQD (reference sequence). CDR3 size: 18 residues. V shed 2 bases and J 2 bases; nucleotides not matched to a gene: 3. CDR3 in DNA: TGCGCCAGCAGTGAGGGGACTAGCGGGAGGGGAGCCTACAATGAGCAGTTCTTC. This encodes CASSEGTSGRGAYNEQFF.

The chain joins TRBV11-2 to TRBJ2-3; D unclear. Germline V gene data show CDR1 as SGHAT and CDR2 as FQNNGV. The CDR3 contains 15 residues. V dropped 1 base and J dropped 4 bases, with 12 bases sitting between them. CDR3 nucleotide sequence: TGTGCCAGCAGCTTAGCGGCTTCGTCCGCAGATACGCAGTATTTT. This encodes CASSLAASSADTQYF.

The chain couples TRBV20-1 to TRBJ1-2; D is ambiguous. The CDR3 is 13 residues long. The ends were cut back, 3 bases at V and 8 bases at J, with 16 bases in the middle. From germline, CDR1 is DFQATT and CDR2 SNEGSKA (reference sequence). Here the CDR3 DNA reads TGCAGTGCTAGTTCCGTTGTTTTGGGCGGCTACACCTTC. Translation gives CSASSVVLGGYTF.

The rearrangement links TRBV19 to TRBJ1-1; a possible D gene is TRBD1 (6 bases). The germline V and J ends were trimmed by 9 bases and 0 bases, with 20 bases remaining between them. The CDR3 spans 16 residues. Germline CDR1 and CDR2: LNHDA and SQIVND (reference sequence). The CDR3 DNA reads as TGTGCCAGCAATATCGTACAGGGCGGAATGAACACTGAAGCTTTCTTT. This encodes CASNIVQGGMNTEAFF.

The chain recombines TRBV29-1 with TRBJ2-2; 7 bases map to TRBD1. V shed 4 bases, J shed 1 base, and the junction held 6 bases outside the gene matches. The CDR3 has 15 amino acids. Germline V CDR1 and CDR2: SQVTM, ANQGSEA. CDR3 sequence (DNA): TGCAGCGTTGCGGACCACAGGGGGAACACCGGGGAGCTGTTTTTT. This codes for CSVADHRGNTGELFF.